This TCR beta chain was recorded in a study of Graves' ophthalmopathy and Graves' hyperthyroidism. Transcripts of RNA were the source for amplifying TCR beta CDR3 regions. The authors performed first-round RT-PCR with HTBI primers and then a second-round multiplex PCR. Using its own MiXCR run on the multiplex PCR reads, TCRdb lists one record per CDR3 protein. The table shows about 390,000 distinct CDR3 sequences, with 15% to 19% occurring only once. This clonotype has ten or more counts. Trimming removed 6 bases from V and 7 bases from J, with 15 bases in between. The CDR3 loop spans 14 amino acids. From germline, CDR1 is KGHDR and CDR2 SFDVKD.

The V and J genes are TRBV24-1 and TRBJ1-5, with TRBD1 as a possible D gene (5 bases). This TCR derives from a young woman with stable Graves' hyperthyroidism. The specimen was peripheral blood. Written as DNA, the CDR3 is TGTGCCACCAGTCCCGGGACGTTTGGGCAGCCCCAGCATTTT. Translated: CATSPGTFGQPQHF.